This T cell receptor beta chain is from a study of T-cell memory formation after mild COVID-19. In TCRdb, the 5' RACE reads were re-called with MiXCR into one record per CDR3 protein. The sample carries 100,000 to 150,000 distinct CDR3 sequences, roughly 6.2% recorded once. Germline V gene data show CDR1 as SGHRS and CDR2 as YFSETQ. The CDR3 consists of 15 residues. Germline trimming cut 1 base from V and 0 bases from J; bases unmatched to any gene: 3. The origin of this receptor is an adult woman who had mild COVID-19 (a few samples of this study predate the infection). Cell type and time point are not known. V is TRBV5-1 and J is TRBJ1-2; 7 nucleotides agree with TRBD1. Sequenced sample: PBMCs or a T cell subset sorted from them (not recorded which). This chain's CDR3 is CASSLTQGANYGYTF. The CDR3 region has the DNA TGCGCCAGCAGCTTGACTCAGGGGGCTAACTATGGCTACACCTTC.